This TCR beta chain was sequenced in a study of cytomegalovirus exposure and HLA in healthy donors. Findings and limits, study-wide: A later analysis, which compared TCR beta chains of equal frequency, found the HLA-associated ones more clonally expanded. The authors considered a cluster of highly shared sequence variants likely to be a sequencing artifact. Some V segments, including TRBV6-2 and TRBV6-3, were excluded as indistinguishable.

13 Jbeta primers and 60 Vbeta primers were used for the PCR. Produced via immunoSEQ multiplex PCR; TCRdb's table is partial and in-frame only. The data contain under 200,000 clones, around 86% of them singletons. Remarks on this clone: Antigen: not known.

Investigators did not record CMV serostatus for this donor. Per germline, CDR1 LNHDA and CDR2 SQIVND (reference sequence). The CDR3 spans 16 residues. The ends were cut back, 1 base at V and 3 bases at J, with 10 bases in the middle. The chain recombines TRBV19 with TRBJ1-6; D not certain. The origin of this receptor is a human donor in good health. The sample taken for sequencing was PBMCs. Written as DNA, the CDR3 is TGTGCCAGTAGTATAGGGGAGCAGCACTATAATTCACCCCTCCACTTT. This gives the protein CASSIGEQHYNSPLHF.